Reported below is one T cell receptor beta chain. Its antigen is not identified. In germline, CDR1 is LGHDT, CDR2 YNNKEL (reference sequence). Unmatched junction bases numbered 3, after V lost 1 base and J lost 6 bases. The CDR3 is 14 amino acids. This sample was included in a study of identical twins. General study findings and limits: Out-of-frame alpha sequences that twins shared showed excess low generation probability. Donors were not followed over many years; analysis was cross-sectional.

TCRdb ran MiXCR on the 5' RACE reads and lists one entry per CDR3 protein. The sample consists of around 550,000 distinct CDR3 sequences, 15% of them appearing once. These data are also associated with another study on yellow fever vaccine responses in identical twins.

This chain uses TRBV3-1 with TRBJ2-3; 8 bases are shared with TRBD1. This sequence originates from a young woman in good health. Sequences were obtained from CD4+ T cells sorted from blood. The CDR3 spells CASSQATGVDTQYF. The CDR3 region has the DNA TGTGCCAGCAGCCAAGCGACAGGGGTCGATACGCAGTATTTT.